Shown below are 10 T cell receptor beta chains from a single sample sequenced in a study of blood T cells in healthy people across ages. Together with a sample-barcoded 5' primer, a J-beta primer mix was included in a second PCR lasting roughly 6 to 12 cycles. TCRdb reprocessed the 5' RACE reads via MiXCR and lists one record per CDR3 protein. Among 700,000 to 1,000,000 distinct CDR3 sequences listed, under 55% were seen once. Sequencing input: blood. The origin of the receptors is a man in his 60s in good health.

The rearrangement uses TRBV30 and TRBJ2-5; TRBD2 matches 12 bases. Trimming took 3 bases from V and 1 from J; bases not matched to a gene: 6. The CDR3 covers 16 residues. CDR1 is GTSNPN and CDR2 is SVGIG in the germline V gene (reference sequence). The CDR3 DNA reads TGTGCCTGGAGCAAACGGACTAGCGGGGTCCAAGAGACCCAGTACTTC. Its protein product is CAWSKRTSGVQETQYF.

This clonotype was picked up one time. The genes are TRBV28 and TRBJ1-2; maybe TRBD1 (5 bases). Germline V gene lookup returns CDR1 MDHEN and CDR2 SYDVKM. V dropped 10 bases and J dropped 7 bases, with 19 bases sitting between them. The CDR3 is made up of 13 amino acids. The CDR3 loop is CATRRQRISGYTF. CDR3 bases: TGTGCCACCCGGCGACAGAGGATCTCTGGCTACACCTTC.

This clonotype has at least ten counts. The genes are TRBV12-3 or TRBV12-4 and TRBJ2-2; maybe TRBD2 (5 bases). The CDR3 consists of 14 residues. Trimming stripped 2 bases from V and 7 bases from J, with 11 bases between. Written as DNA, the CDR3 is TGTGCCAGCAGTTTAAGTGCGGGTAGCGGGGAGCTGTTTTTT. It is translated as CASSLSAGSGELFF.

This clonotype was counted between two and nine times. The rearrangement joins TRBV10-1 to TRBJ2-7; 8 bases are a match to TRBD1. After removal of 5 bases from V and 6 bases from J, the junction contained 3 bases not matched to a gene. The germline V gene encodes CDR1 WNHNN and CDR2 SYGVQD (reference sequence). CDR3 length equals 12 residues. DNA for the CDR3: TGCGCCAGCAGTAAAGACAGGGGCGAGCAGTACTTC. Translated: CASSKDRGEQYF.

The chain carries TRBV7-2 and TRBJ1-1, with 7 bases that match TRBD1. The CDR3 is made up of 15 amino acids. Trimming took 5 bases from V and 3 from J; bases not matched to a gene: 9. CDR1 and CDR2 (germline): SGHTA, FQGNSA. CDR3 sequence: CASSANRGRDTEAFF. Written as DNA, the CDR3 is TGTGCCAGCAGCGCAAACAGGGGACGGGACACTGAAGCTTTCTTT.

The rearrangement uses TRBV7-9 and TRBJ2-1; D unclear. V lost 5 bases to trimming and J lost 0 bases, with 17 bases between them. The CDR3 has 17 residues. CDR1 is SEHNR, CDR2 FQNEAQ, per germline (reference sequence). The CDR3 loop reads CASSPPLSRGSYNEQFF. The CDR3 DNA is TGTGCCAGCAGCCCACCATTGAGCCGTGGCTCCTACAATGAGCAGTTCTTC.

The chain employs TRBV5-6 and TRBJ2-1; possibly TRBD2 for D (6 bases). The V end lost 4 bases, the J end lost 5 bases, and 19 bases lay between the germline ends. Per germline, CDR1 SGHDT and CDR2 YYEEEE. There are 16 residues in the CDR3. Here the CDR3 DNA reads TGTGCCAGCAGCACCATTCTAGCGACTGCGGACAATGAGCAGTTCTTC. Translating it yields CASSTILATADNEQFF.

V gene TRBV6-5 combines with J gene TRBJ2-5; the D is unclear. Trimming cost V 4 bases and J 2 bases, with 14 bases left between them. This CDR3 comprises 15 residues. From germline, CDR1 is MNHEY and CDR2 SVGAGI. The DNA for the CDR3 is TGTGCCAGCAGTTCCTATTCGGGCCGGCAAGAGACCCAGTACTTC. This sequence encodes CASSSYSGRQETQYF.

CDR3 protein: CAWSVGTNNQPQHF. CDR3 nucleotide sequence: TGTGCCTGGAGTGTAGGGACAAATAATCAGCCCCAGCATTTT. J is TRBJ1-5 and V is TRBV30; tentatively, D is TRBD1 (6 bases). V lost 0 bases, J lost 4 bases, and 10 bases lay in between. CDR1 is GTSNPN and CDR2 is SVGIG in the germline V gene (reference sequence). This CDR3 comprises 14 residues.

The chain joins TRBV11-1 to TRBJ2-1; 8 bases match TRBD1. CDR1 SGHAT and CDR2 FQDESV come from the germline V gene (reference sequence). V was pared by 7 bases and J by 6 bases, with 5 bases of the junction left unmatched. The CDR3 consists of 13 residues. CDR3: CASTDRGSNEQFF. CDR3 bases: TGTGCCAGCACCGACAGGGGATCCAATGAGCAGTTCTTC.